The rows below give T cell receptor beta chains drawn from one sample of a study of blood T cells in healthy people across ages. TCRdb independently ran MiXCR on the 5' RACE reads; one entry per CDR3 protein. The sample has about 1,400,000 distinct CDR3 sequences; 35% to 45% are singletons. Sequencing used blood. The receptors shown here come from a woman in her late teens or twenties in good health. Each CDR3 is given with its conserved first and last residue. The order of the fields is D gene, V gene, J gene, CDR3 length, clone size, CDR3 DNA, CDR3 protein. The D gene is left open where the match is weak. Clone sizes are given selectively: once, few, many, or a class where the clone is expanded.

>TRBD2|TRBV20-1|TRBJ2-7|14|-
TGCAGTGCTAGTATAGGACTAGCGGGACTCGAGCAGTACTTC
CSASIGLAGLEQYF
>TRBD1|TRBV20-1|TRBJ2-7|14|-
TGCAGTGCCAGGTCCGGGACAGGGGGCTACGAGCAGTACTTC
CSARSGTGGYEQYF
>-|TRBV7-3|TRBJ2-2|15|-
TGTGCCAGCAGCCAACAGGGACTGAACACCGGGGAGCTGTTTTTT
CASSQQGLNTGELFF
>-|TRBV4-1|TRBJ1-1|16|few
TGCGCCAGCAGTCTCGCCGCGCCACAGTCGAACACTGAAGCTTTCTTT
CASSLAAPQSNTEAFF
>-|TRBV10-3|TRBJ2-7|12|-
TGTGCCATCAGCAGGTACGGCCACGAGCAGTACTTC
CAISRYGHEQYF
>-|TRBV15|TRBJ1-2|14|-
TGTGCCACCAGCAGAGATCGGGCGAACTATGGCTACACCTTC
CATSRDRANYGYTF
>-|TRBV28|TRBJ2-7|13|few
TGTGCCAGCAGTGTTAGGGTTCCCTACGAGCAGTACTTC
CASSVRVPYEQYF
>TRBD1|TRBV7-9|TRBJ2-5|19|-
TGTGCCAGCAGCCCCCTCGTTGGGCAGGGGGCTTCAAATGGAGAGACCCAGTACTTC
CASSPLVGQGASNGETQYF
>TRBD2|TRBV6-1|TRBJ2-2|16|-
TGTGCCAGCAGGGGCTTGGGGGGGTCGAGAACCGGGGAGCTGTTTTTT
CASRGLGGSRTGELFF
>-|TRBV21-1|TRBJ2-1|9|few
TGTTCTAACAGGGGTGAGCAGTTCTTC
CSNRGEQFF
>-|TRBV2|TRBJ1-4|14|-
TGTGCCAGCAGTGAAAATAGGGACCTGGATAAACTGTTTTTT
CASSENRDLDKLFF
>-|TRBV5-1|TRBJ2-3|13|few
TGCGCCAGCAGATCTGGGGCTGGAGATACGCAGTATTTT
CASRSGAGDTQYF
>-|TRBV14|TRBJ2-1|14|-
TGTGCCAGCAGCCTCCGAGAGTACCAAGAGACCCAGTTCTTC
CASSLREYQETQFF
>-|TRBV5-1|TRBJ1-1|14|few
TGCGCCAGCAGCCGCGGAGCGGCTGGGACTGAAGCTTTCTTT
CASSRGAAGTEAFF
>-|TRBV20-1|TRBJ1-1|11|-
TGCAGTGCCCTCCCCTCGGCAGAAGCTTTCTTT
CSALPSAEAFF
>-|TRBV6-6|TRBJ2-4|16|many
TGTGCCAGCAGTGCGCCCCGTAGCCTAGCCAAAAACATTCAGTACTTC
CASSAPRSLAKNIQYF
>-|TRBV20-1|TRBJ1-1|13|-
TGCAGTGCTACCCCCGCAGAGAACACTGAAGCTTTCTTT
CSATPAENTEAFF
>TRBD1|TRBV20-1|TRBJ1-6|16|-
TGCAGTGCTCCACCGGGACAGGGGGCTGTTAATTCACCCCTCCACTTT
CSAPPGQGAVNSPLHF
>-|TRBV6-5|TRBJ1-1|15|-
TGTGCCAGCAGTTACACCGGAAGGGTGAACACTGAAGCTTTCTTT
CASSYTGRVNTEAFF
>-|TRBV4-2|TRBJ1-2|14|-
TGTGCCAGCAGCCAAGAGACATCTAACTATGGCTACACCTTC
CASSQETSNYGYTF
>TRBD2|TRBV20-1|TRBJ2-5|17|-
TGCAGTGCTAGAGATCTACTAGCGGGGGGGCTCCGGGAGACCCAGTACTTC
CSARDLLAGGLRETQYF
>-|TRBV24-1|TRBJ1-2|13|-
TGTGCCACCAGTGACCCTCAGGGGACTGGCTACACCTTC
CATSDPQGTGYTF
>TRBD2|TRBV9|TRBJ2-1|18|-
TGTGCCAGCAGCGCTTCCCCTCCGGGACTAGCGTCTTACAATGAGCAGTTCTTC
CASSASPPGLASYNEQFF
>-|TRBV10-3|TRBJ2-5|14|few
TGTGCCATCAGTGAGTCGGCTAGCGCGGAGACCCAGTACTTC
CAISESASAETQYF
>-|TRBV28|TRBJ2-7|13|-
TGTGCCAGCAGGGTCCCTGGGCCCTACGAGCAGTACTTC
CASRVPGPYEQYF
>-|TRBV5-1|TRBJ2-7|14|-
TGCGCCAGCAGGGTGACCGCGAGCTCCTACGAGCAGTACTTC
CASRVTASSYEQYF
>-|TRBV7-2|TRBJ1-2|12|many
TGTGCCAGCAGCCCTCCTCAGGGCGGCTACACCTTC
CASSPPQGGYTF
>-|TRBV27|TRBJ2-7|14|-
TGTGCCAGCAGTGTAACCGCCTACATTGGCGAGCAGTACTTC
CASSVTAYIGEQYF